Below, 3 T cell receptor beta chains from the same sample are listed, as sequenced in a study of blood T cell repertoires in COVID-19. Here immunoSEQ multiplex PCR was the method, and the copy in TCRdb shows in-frame clones only, minus some. The sample records some 340,000 clones, 85% to 95% being singletons. Sequenced: PBMCs or T cells enriched from blood (not recorded which). These receptors were collected from a woman aged 25-40 years who had been exposed to COVID-19.

V gene TRBV5-4 combines with J gene TRBJ1-3; perhaps TRBD1 as D (5 bases). The CDR3 contains 15 residues. The germline V and J ends were trimmed by 0 bases and 7 bases, with 14 bases remaining between them. Germline CDR1 reads SGHNT; CDR2 reads YYREEE (reference sequence). CDR3 in DNA: TGTGCCAGCAGCTTGGCCGGGGGTTCCCGGAACACCATATATTTT. Translation: CASSLAGGSRNTIYF.

The chain has TRBV5-4 and TRBJ2-7; tentatively, D is TRBD1 (5 bases). This CDR3 region has 16 residues. V lost 4 bases, J lost 2 bases, and 19 bases lay in between. Per the germline V gene, CDR1 is SGHNT and CDR2 is YYREEE (reference sequence). CDR3 sequence reads: CASSPDGGAETYEQYF. In nucleotides, the CDR3 is TGTGCCAGCAGCCCCGACGGTGGGGCCGAAACCTACGAGCAGTACTTC.

This clone has a handful of counts. The rearrangement joins TRBV10-3 to TRBJ2-7, with D tentatively TRBD1 (6 bases). The V end was cut by 2 bases, the J end by 6 bases, with 11 bases between. The CDR3 sequence is 13 residues long. Germline V gene sequence: CDR1 ENHRY, CDR2 SYGVKD. Here the CDR3 reads CAISEPRDTEQYF. CDR3 sequence (DNA): TGTGCCATCAGTGAGCCCAGGGACACCGAGCAGTACTTC.